This TCR beta chain was identified during a study of identical twins' blood T cells. Overall study context: Around twelve libraries, six alpha and six beta, gave about 49 million reads.

MiXCR, run by TCRdb on the 5' RACE reads, gives a single entry per CDR3 protein. Of fewer than 450,000 distinct CDR3 sequences detected, over 25% appear once; the ten largest clones hold 6.1%. In the case of this clonotype: The antigen remains unidentified.

Study-level points and caveats: Even for out-of-frame TCRbeta, twins reportedly shared V gene usage much more than unrelated donors. Shared CDR3 clonotype counts tracked mainly the product of cloneset sizes. Environmental influences on twin similarity could not be excluded.

Germline V gives CDR1 DFQATT, CDR2 SNEGSKA (reference sequence). V shed 0 bases and J shed 1 base, with 9 bases lying between them. This CDR3 contains 14 residues. Sequenced material: PBMCs. The origin of this receptor is a woman aged 18-55 years in good health. The J gene is TRBJ1-1, the V gene TRBV20-1; D call uncertain. CDR3 in amino acids: CSARESTPNTEAFF. For the CDR3, the DNA is TGCAGTGCTAGAGAGAGCACCCCGAACACTGAAGCTTTCTTT.